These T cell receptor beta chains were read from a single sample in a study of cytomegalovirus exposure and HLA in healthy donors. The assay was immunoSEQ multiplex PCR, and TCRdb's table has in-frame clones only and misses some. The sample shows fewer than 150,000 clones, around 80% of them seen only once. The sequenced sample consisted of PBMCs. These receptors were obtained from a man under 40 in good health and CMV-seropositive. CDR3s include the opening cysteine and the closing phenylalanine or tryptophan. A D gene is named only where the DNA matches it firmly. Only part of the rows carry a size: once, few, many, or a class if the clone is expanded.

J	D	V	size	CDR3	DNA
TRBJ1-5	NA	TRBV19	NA	CASRYSNQPQHF	TGTGCCAGTAGGTATAGCAATCAGCCCCAGCATTTT
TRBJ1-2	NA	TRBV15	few	CATSSPRQATNYGYTF	TGTGCCACCAGCAGCCCAAGACAGGCGACTAACTATGGCTACACCTTC
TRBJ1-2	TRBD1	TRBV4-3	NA	CASSQYPGQGGGYTF	TGCGCCAGCAGCCAATATCCGGGACAGGGGGGCGGCTACACCTTC
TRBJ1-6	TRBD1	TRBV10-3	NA	CAISEFGQGASNSPLHF	TGTGCCATCAGTGAGTTCGGACAGGGGGCCTCTAATTCACCCCTCCACTTT
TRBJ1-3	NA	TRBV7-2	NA	CASSLVGGNPGNTIYF	TGTGCCAGCAGCTTAGTGGGGGGGAATCCTGGAAACACCATATATTTT
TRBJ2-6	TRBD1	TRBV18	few	CASSPGQGSSGANVLTF	TGTGCCAGCTCACCGGGACAGGGCTCCTCTGGGGCCAACGTCCTGACTTTC
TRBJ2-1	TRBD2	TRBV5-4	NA	CASSSGGPNPYNEQFF	TGTGCCAGCAGCTCGGGGGGTCCTAACCCTTACAATGAGCAGTTCTTC
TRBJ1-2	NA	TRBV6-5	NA	CASSPYREHGYTF	TGTGCCAGCAGCCCCTACAGGGAGCATGGCTACACCTTC
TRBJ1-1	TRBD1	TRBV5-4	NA	CASSLRGQVTEAFF	TGTGCCAGCAGCCTCAGGGGGCAGGTCACTGAAGCTTTCTTT
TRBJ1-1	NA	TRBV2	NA	CASSDFSGDTEAFF	TGTGCCAGCAGTGACTTCTCGGGGGACACTGAAGCTTTCTTT
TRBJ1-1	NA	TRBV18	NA	CASSPGQPAEAFF	TGTGCCAGCTCACCAGGACAGCCCGCTGAAGCTTTCTTT
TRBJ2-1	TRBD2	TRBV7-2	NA	CASSLGTSGRGEQFF	TGTGCCAGCAGCTTAGGGACTAGCGGGAGGGGTGAGCAGTTCTTC
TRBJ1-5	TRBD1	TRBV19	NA	CASTGTGFRQPQHF	TGTGCCAGTACCGGGACAGGGTTTCGGCAGCCCCAGCATTTT
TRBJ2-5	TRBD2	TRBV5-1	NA	CASSSTSPLETQYF	TGCGCCAGCAGCTCGACTAGCCCACTAGAGACCCAGTACTTC
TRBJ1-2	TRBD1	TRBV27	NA	CATGRTGGPSNYGYTF	TGTGCCACCGGGCGGACAGGGGGGCCATCTAACTATGGCTACACCTTC
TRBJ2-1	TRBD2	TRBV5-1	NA	CASSPSGGYNEQFF	TGCGCCAGCAGCCCCAGCGGGGGGTACAATGAGCAGTTCTTC
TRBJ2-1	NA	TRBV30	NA	CAWSPREREQFF	TGTGCCTGGAGCCCCCGGGAGCGTGAGCAGTTCTTC
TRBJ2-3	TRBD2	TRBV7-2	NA	CASSLVSLAGGRDTQYF	TGTGCCAGCAGCTTAGTTTCACTAGCGGGGGGAAGAGATACGCAGTATTTT
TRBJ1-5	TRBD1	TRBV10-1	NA	CASNRPGDRGSNQPQHF	TGCGCCTCCAACCGGCCAGGGGACAGAGGAAGCAATCAGCCCCAGCATTTT
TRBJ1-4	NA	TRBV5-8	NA	CASSLQVATNEKLFF	TGTGCCAGCAGCCTACAGGTTGCAACTAATGAAAAACTGTTTTTT
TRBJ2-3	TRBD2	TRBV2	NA	CASSHMRGSDTQYF	TGTGCCAGCAGCCACATGCGGGGGTCAGATACGCAGTATTTT
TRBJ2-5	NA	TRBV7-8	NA	CASSLGQFQETQYF	TGTGCCAGCAGCTTAGGACAGTTCCAAGAGACCCAGTACTTC
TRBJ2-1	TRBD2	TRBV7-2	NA	CASSSNGGGGASYNEQFF	TGTGCCAGCAGTTCAAACGGGGGGGGCGGAGCATCCTACAATGAGCAGTTCTTC
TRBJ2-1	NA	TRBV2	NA	CASNSLTYNEQFF	TGTGCCAGCAACTCTCTAACCTACAATGAGCAGTTCTTC
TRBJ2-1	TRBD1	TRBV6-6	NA	CASTYRGGLVDEQFF	TGTGCCAGCACCTACAGGGGTGGCCTAGTCGATGAGCAGTTCTTC
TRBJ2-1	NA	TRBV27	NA	CASSWSRGSDNEQFF	TGTGCCAGCAGTTGGAGCAGGGGTAGTGACAATGAGCAGTTCTTC
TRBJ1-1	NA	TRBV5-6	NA	CASKSRRGTEAFF	TGTGCCAGCAAGAGCAGGAGGGGCACTGAAGCTTTCTTT
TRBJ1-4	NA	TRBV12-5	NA	CASGQTATNEKLFF	TGTGCTAGTGGACAAACAGCAACTAATGAAAAACTGTTTTTT
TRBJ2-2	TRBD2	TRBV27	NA	CASKAGGPRTGELFF	TGTGCCAGCAAAGCGGGGGGGCCGAGGACCGGGGAGCTGTTTTTT